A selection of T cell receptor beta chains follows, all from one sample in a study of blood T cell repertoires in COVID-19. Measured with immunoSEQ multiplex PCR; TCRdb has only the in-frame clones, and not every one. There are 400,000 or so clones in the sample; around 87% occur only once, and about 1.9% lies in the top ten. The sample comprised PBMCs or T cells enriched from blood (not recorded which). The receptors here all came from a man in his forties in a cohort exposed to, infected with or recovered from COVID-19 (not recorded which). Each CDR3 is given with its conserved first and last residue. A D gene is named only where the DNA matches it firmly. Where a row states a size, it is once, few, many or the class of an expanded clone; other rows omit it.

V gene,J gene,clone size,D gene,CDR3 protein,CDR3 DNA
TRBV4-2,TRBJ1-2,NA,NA,CASSQASGQTNYGYTF,TGTGCCAGCAGCCAAGCCTCAGGACAGACCAACTATGGCTACACCTTC
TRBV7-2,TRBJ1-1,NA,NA,CASSKQGSTEAFF,TGTGCCAGCAGCAAACAGGGCAGCACTGAAGCTTTCTTT
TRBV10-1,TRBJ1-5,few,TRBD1,CASSPNRGRYNQPQHF,TGCGCCAGCAGTCCAAACAGGGGGCGATACAATCAGCCCCAGCATTTT
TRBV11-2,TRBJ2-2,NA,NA,CASSLGQSNTGELFF,TGTGCCAGCAGCTTAGGACAGTCGAACACCGGGGAGCTGTTTTTT
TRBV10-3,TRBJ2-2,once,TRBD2,CAISAGGNTGELFF,TGTGCCATCAGTGCGGGGGGGAACACCGGGGAGCTGTTTTTT
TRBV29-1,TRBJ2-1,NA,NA,CSVHTGDPSYNEQFF,TGCAGCGTTCATACGGGAGACCCCTCCTACAATGAGCAGTTCTTC
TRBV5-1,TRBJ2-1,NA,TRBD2,CASTPPGLAGGGSYNEQFF,TGCGCCAGCACCCCCCCGGGACTAGCGGGAGGGGGCTCCTACAATGAGCAGTTCTTC
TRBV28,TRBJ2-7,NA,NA,CASIASTSPYEQYF,TGTGCCAGCATCGCCTCGACAAGCCCTTACGAGCAGTACTTC
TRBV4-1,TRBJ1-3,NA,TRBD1,CASSHRHRGSSGNTIYF,TGCGCCAGCAGCCACCGTCACAGGGGGAGCTCTGGAAACACCATATATTTT
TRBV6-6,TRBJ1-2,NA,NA,CASSPRGGNLNYGYTF,TGTGCCAGCAGTCCTCGGGGGGGGAACCTTAACTATGGCTACACCTTC
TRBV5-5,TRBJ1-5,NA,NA,CASSLVGLNQPQHF,TGTGCCAGCAGCTTGGTAGGACTCAATCAGCCCCAGCATTTT
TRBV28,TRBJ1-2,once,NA,CASSLAGYGYTF,TGTGCCAGCAGTTTAGCAGGATATGGCTACACCTTC
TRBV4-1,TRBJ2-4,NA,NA,CASSRTTGTDTKNIQYF,TGCGCCAGCAGCCGGACTACCGGGACCGATACAAAAAACATTCAGTACTTC
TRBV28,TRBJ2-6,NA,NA,CASSSPYSGANVLTF,TGTGCCAGCAGTTCCCCTTACTCTGGGGCCAACGTCCTGACTTTC
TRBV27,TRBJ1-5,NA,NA,CASSHEPQHF,TGTGCCAGCAGTCATGAGCCCCAGCATTTT
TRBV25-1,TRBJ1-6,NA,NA,CARTSGHIFGGYNSPLHF,TGTGCCAGGACGTCCGGACATATCTTTGGCGGCTATAATTCACCCCTCCACTTT
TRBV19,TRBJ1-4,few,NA,CASTNRVEKLFF,TGTGCCAGTACCAACAGGGTTGAAAAACTGTTTTTT
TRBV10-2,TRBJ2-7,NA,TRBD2,CASSEFSGRTYRKYEQYF,TGCGCCAGCAGTGAGTTTAGCGGGAGAACCTACAGAAAGTACGAGCAGTACTTC
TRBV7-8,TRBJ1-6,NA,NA,CASSLDYTSNSPLHF,TGTGCCAGCAGCTTAGATTACACCTCTAATTCACCCCTCCACTTT
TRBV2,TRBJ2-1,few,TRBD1,CASIEQGIDEQFF,TGTGCCAGCATTGAACAGGGGATTGATGAGCAGTTCTTC
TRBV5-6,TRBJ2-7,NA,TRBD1,CASSPDRGREQYF,TGTGCCAGCAGCCCGGACAGGGGGCGCGAGCAGTACTTC
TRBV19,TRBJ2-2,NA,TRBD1,CASSIGTGDTGELFF,TGTGCCAGTAGTATTGGGACAGGGGACACCGGGGAGCTGTTTTTT
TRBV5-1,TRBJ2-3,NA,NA,CASSLGRGGTDTQYF,TGCGCCAGCAGCTTAGGCAGGGGTGGCACAGATACGCAGTATTTT
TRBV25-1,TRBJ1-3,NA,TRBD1,CASSGLWTGSGNTIYF,TGTGCCAGCAGTGGATTGTGGACAGGCTCTGGAAACACCATATATTTT
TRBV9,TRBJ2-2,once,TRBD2,CASSVGLAGPTGELFF,TGTGCCAGCAGCGTAGGACTAGCGGGACCCACCGGGGAGCTGTTTTTT
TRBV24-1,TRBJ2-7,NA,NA,CATKPMLATYEQYF,TGTGCCACCAAGCCGATGCTAGCGACTTACGAGCAGTACTTC
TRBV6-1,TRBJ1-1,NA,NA,CASSEGTAGLQNTEAFF,TGTGCCAGCAGTGAAGGAACGGCAGGTTTACAGAACACTGAAGCTTTCTTT
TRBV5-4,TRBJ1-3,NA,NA,CASSTPSGFGNTIYF,TGTGCCAGCAGCACGCCCTCAGGGTTTGGAAACACCATATATTTT
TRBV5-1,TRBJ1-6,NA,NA,CASSFDGHGSPLHF,TGCGCCAGCAGCTTCGACGGCCACGGGTCACCCCTCCACTTT
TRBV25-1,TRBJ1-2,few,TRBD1,CASSESGSGTAYGYTF,TGTGCCAGCAGTGAATCGGGATCGGGGACAGCATATGGCTACACCTTC
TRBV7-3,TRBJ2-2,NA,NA,CASSSERRVTGELFF,TGTGCCAGCAGCTCCGAGAGGCGGGTCACCGGGGAGCTGTTTTTT
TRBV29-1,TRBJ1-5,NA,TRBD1,CSVWTGENQPQHF,TGCAGCGTCTGGACAGGCGAGAATCAGCCCCAGCATTTT
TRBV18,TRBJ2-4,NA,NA,CASSPGDLAKNIQYF,TGTGCCAGCTCACCAGGGGACTTAGCCAAAAACATTCAGTACTTC
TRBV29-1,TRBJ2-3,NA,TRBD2,CSVEGRTRFVTDTQYF,TGCAGCGTTGAGGGGAGGACTAGGTTTGTCACAGATACGCAGTATTTT
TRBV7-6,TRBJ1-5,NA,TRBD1,CASSRDRGFSQPQHF,TGTGCCAGCAGCCGCGACAGGGGGTTTAGTCAGCCCCAGCATTTT
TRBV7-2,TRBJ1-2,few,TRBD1,CASSPEQGAYGYTF,TGTGCCAGCAGCCCGGAGCAGGGGGCGTATGGCTACACCTTC
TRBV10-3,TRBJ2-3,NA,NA,CAIRTGGSTDTQYF,TGTGCCATCAGGACTGGGGGGAGCACAGATACGCAGTATTTT
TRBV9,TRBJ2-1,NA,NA,CASSVVSYNEQFF,TGTGCCAGCAGCGTTGTATCCTACAATGAGCAGTTCTTC
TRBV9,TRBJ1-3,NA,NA,CASSVNGGSGNTIYF,TGTGCCAGCAGCGTAAACGGGGGGTCTGGAAACACCATATATTTT
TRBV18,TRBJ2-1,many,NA,CASSPLAGNEQFF,TGTGCCAGCTCACCCCTGGCAGGCAATGAGCAGTTCTTC
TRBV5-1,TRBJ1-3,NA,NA,CASSLGTTPGDTIYF,TGCGCCAGCAGCTTGGGAACGACACCCGGTGACACCATATATTTT
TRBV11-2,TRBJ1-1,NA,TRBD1,CASSSPGGNAGTEAFF,TGTGCCAGCAGCTCCCCAGGGGGTAATGCGGGCACTGAAGCTTTCTTT
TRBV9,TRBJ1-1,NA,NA,CASSRDTVLNTEAFF,TGTGCCAGCAGCCGGGACACCGTACTGAACACTGAAGCTTTCTTT
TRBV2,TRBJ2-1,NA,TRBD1,CASSGGWTGEKQFF,TGTGCCAGCAGCGGGGGGTGGACAGGGGAAAAGCAGTTCTTC
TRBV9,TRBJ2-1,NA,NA,CASSPQYNEQFF,TGTGCCAGCAGCCCCCAATACAATGAGCAGTTCTTC
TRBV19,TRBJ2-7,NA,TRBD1,CASSVRDSVYEQYF,TGTGCCAGTAGTGTCCGGGACAGCGTCTACGAGCAGTACTTC
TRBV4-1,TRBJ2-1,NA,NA,CASSQVSGNNEQFF,TGCGCCAGCAGCCAAGTTAGCGGAAACAATGAGCAGTTCTTC
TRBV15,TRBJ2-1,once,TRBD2,CATSRDGTSGMVGPYNEQFF,TGTGCCACCAGCAGAGATGGAACTAGCGGGATGGTAGGCCCCTACAATGAGCAGTTCTTC
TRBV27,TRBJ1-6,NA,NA,CASSSAGRSNSPLHF,TGTGCCAGCAGTTCGGCGGGACGGTCAAATTCACCCCTCCACTTT
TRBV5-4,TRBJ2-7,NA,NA,CASSLVGTYEQYF,TGTGCCAGCAGCTTGGTTGGCACCTACGAGCAGTACTTC
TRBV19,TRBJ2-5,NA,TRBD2,CASSMKGLAGVETQYF,TGTGCCAGTAGTATGAAGGGACTAGCGGGAGTAGAGACCCAGTACTTC